These 20 T cell receptor beta chains share one sample of origin, sequenced in a study of Graves' ophthalmopathy and Graves' hyperthyroidism. Researchers took RNA transcripts and amplified TCR beta CDR3 regions from them. HTBI-primed first-round RT-PCR preceded second-round multiplex PCR. TCRdb fed the multiplex PCR reads into MiXCR, producing one record per CDR3 protein. The sample holds 400,000 or so distinct CDR3 sequences, approximately 17% seen once. Source material: peripheral blood. Receptors were obtained from an adult woman with stable Graves' hyperthyroidism.

This clonotype was counted at least ten times. The chain combines TRBV12-3 or TRBV12-4 with TRBJ1-5, with 7 nucleotides matching TRBD1. This CDR3 is 15 amino acids long. V trimming: 5 bases; J trimming: 0 bases; junction bases outside the gene matches: 4. Here the CDR3 DNA reads TGTGCCAGCAGTCGGACAGGCCATAGCAATCAGCCCCAGCATTTT. Residues: CASSRTGHSNQPQHF.

The sample holds a few counts of this clonotype. CDR3 sequence reads: CASSFGEANGYTF. The CDR3 DNA reads as TGTGCCAGCAGCTTTGGAGAGGCGAATGGCTACACCTTC. The chain employs TRBV7-9 and TRBJ1-2; unclear D gene. CDR3 length: 13 residues. Germline lookup yields CDR1 SEHNR and CDR2 FQNEAQ (reference sequence). V lost 3 bases and J 6 bases, leaving 11 bases between the germline ends.

This clonotype appeared many times. This chain uses TRBV6-5 with TRBJ2-4; 8 bases align to TRBD2. The J segment lost 6 bases and the V segment lost 11 bases, leaving 9 bases of the junction unmatched. The CDR3 sequence is 13 residues long. The germline CDR1 and CDR2 sequences are MNHEY and SVGAGI. The CDR3 region is CAGGAGAGNIQYF. In nucleotides, the CDR3 is TGTGCCGGGGGAGCGGGAGCCGGAAACATTCAGTACTTC.

This clonotype has a count of ten or more. The DNA for the CDR3 is TGTGCCAGCAGTGGACAGACTAACGAGCAGTACTTC. Translation gives CASSGQTNEQYF. The chain combines TRBV2 with TRBJ2-7, with D perhaps TRBD1 or TRBD2 (5 bases each). Germline loops: CDR1 SNHLY, CDR2 FYNNEI. V was trimmed by 4 bases and J by 5 bases, leaving 9 bases between them. The CDR3 is 12 residues long.

This clonotype occurred many times. The chain couples TRBV7-3 to TRBJ2-5; 8 bases are shared with TRBD2. Trimming took 2 bases from V and 5 from J; bases not matched to a gene: 7. CDR1 is SGHTA, CDR2 FQGTGA, per germline. The CDR3 length is 15 residues. The CDR3 loop reads CASSLQGSGGETQYF. The DNA for the CDR3 is TGTGCCAGCAGCTTACAGGGGTCGGGAGGGGAGACCCAGTACTTC.

This clonotype was counted many times. The rearrangement joins TRBV27 to TRBJ2-7; possibly TRBD1 for D (6 bases). The V and J ends lost 5 bases and 4 bases respectively, with 15 bases between them. This CDR3 comprises 14 residues. Germline V gene sequence: CDR1 MNHEY, CDR2 SMNVEV (reference sequence). CDR3 region: CASSPGQPGYEQYF. As DNA, the CDR3 is TGTGCCAGCAGTCCAGGACAGCCGGGTTACGAGCAGTACTTC.

This clonotype was seen at least ten times. This CDR3 is CASSLKPLSNSYEQYF. The CDR3 DNA is TGTGCCAGCAGTTTAAAGCCCCTGTCTAACTCCTACGAGCAGTACTTC. The chain carries TRBV28 and TRBJ2-7; D is uncertain. The CDR3 consists of 16 residues. V was pared by 2 bases and J by 0 bases, with 14 bases between. In germline, CDR1 is MDHEN, CDR2 SYDVKM.

This clonotype showed up many times. The rearrangement joins TRBV12-3 or TRBV12-4 to TRBJ2-7; 9 bases are a match to TRBD1. Trimming removed 5 bases from V and 9 bases from J; junction bases left unmatched: 14. The CDR3 totals 15 residues. This chain's CDR3 is CASSRRDRDVGWQYF. The CDR3 DNA follows: TGTGCCAGCAGTCGCCGGGACAGGGACGTCGGTTGGCAGTACTTC.

This clonotype was observed at least ten times. The chain is built from TRBV12-3 or TRBV12-4 and TRBJ2-5, with 8 bases identical to TRBD2. The CDR3 runs 16 residues. V shed 6 bases, J shed 0 bases, and the junction held 9 bases outside the gene matches. The CDR3 sequence: CASSDGLALYQETQYF. Here the CDR3 DNA reads TGTGCCAGCAGCGACGGACTAGCCCTGTACCAAGAGACCCAGTACTTC.

This clonotype was counted many times. The chain carries TRBV4-1 and TRBJ2-7; 7 bases line up with TRBD1. V shed 1 base and J 6 bases; nucleotides not matched to a gene: 3. The V gene's germline CDR1 is MGHRA and CDR2 YSYEKL. This CDR3 comprises 13 residues. The CDR3 is CASSQATGTEQYF. The CDR3 bases are TGCGCCAGCAGCCAAGCGACAGGGACCGAGCAGTACTTC.

The rearrangement links TRBV6-1 to TRBJ2-7; tentatively, D is TRBD1 or TRBD2 (5 bases each). Trimming took off 5 bases at V and 2 bases at J, with 13 bases between the two ends. The CDR3 spans 14 residues. The V gene's germline CDR1 is MNHNS and CDR2 SASEGT. In nucleotides, the CDR3 is TGTGCCAGCAGTAGCCGGGACGAGACCTACGAGCAGTACTTC. Translation gives CASSSRDETYEQYF.

This clonotype was counted at least ten times. The V and J genes are TRBV28 and TRBJ2-7; 10 bases are shared with TRBD2. CDR1 is MDHEN and CDR2 is SYDVKM in the germline V gene. Trimming took 6 bases from V and 4 from J; bases not matched to a gene: 6. CDR3 length equals 14 residues. The DNA for the CDR3 is TGTGCCAGCAGAGATCCTAGCGGGAGTTACGAGCAGTACTTC. This translates into CASRDPSGSYEQYF.

This rearrangement joins TRBV29-1 to TRBJ2-7; D possibly uses TRBD1 or TRBD2 (5 bases each). Germline loops: CDR1 SQVTM, CDR2 ANQGSEA. The V end lost 4 bases, the J end lost 3 bases, and 16 bases lay between the germline ends. This CDR3 region has 14 residues. DNA of the CDR3: TGCAGCGTTGCCCCCGGGGCGCGGCTCTACGAGCAGTACTTC. Amino acid sequence: CSVAPGARLYEQYF.

To note about this clonotype: With a much larger clone just one base away, this may be a read error. This chain joins TRBV4-2 and TRBJ2-5; 7 nucleotides align to TRBD2. Germline lookup yields CDR1 LGHNA and CDR2 YNFKEQ. The CDR3 runs 18 residues. The trim removed 1 base at V and 8 bases at J, leaving 19 bases unmatched. The CDR3 bases are TGTGCCAGCAGCCAAGGTTTACCGCGTGACGGTGCGGGGGATACCCAGTACTTC. It is translated as CASSQGLPRDGAGDTQYF.

This chain joins TRBV2 and TRBJ1-1; D is possibly TRBD1 (6 bases). Germline V gene sequence: CDR1 SNHLY, CDR2 FYNNEI. The ends were cut back, 0 bases at V and 2 bases at J, with 16 bases in the middle. The CDR3 extends over 17 amino acids. CDR3 residues: CASSEAPTGPINTEAFF. As DNA, the CDR3 is TGTGCCAGCAGTGAAGCCCCCACAGGGCCGATTAACACTGAAGCTTTCTTT.

As concerns this clonotype: This is likely a read error, given that the CDR3 carries no conserved phenylalanine or tryptophan at its end. The DNA is left out, because the CDR3 cannot be placed on it with certainty; the CDR3 is given as TCRdb lists it. The V call is TRBV29-1, the J call TRBJ2-7; TRBD1, the table's D call, was not compared with the DNA. Germline V gene lookup returns CDR1 SQVTM and CDR2 ANQGSEA. The CDR3 adds up to 14 amino acids, both ends counted. CDR3 amino acids: CSVVVPTGRYEQHI.

This clonotype has ten or more counts. The V gene is TRBV30, the J gene TRBJ2-2; maybe TRBD2 (6 bases). The CDR3 runs 13 residues. Germline V gives CDR1 GTSNPN, CDR2 SVGIG (reference sequence). Trimming took 2 bases from V and 5 from J, leaving 9 bases between them. CDR3 DNA sequence: TGTGCCTGGAGTACAGGAGGGACCGGGGAGCTGTTTTTT. The encoded protein is CAWSTGGTGELFF.

This clonotype was seen many times. The chain combines TRBV13 with TRBJ1-2; D uncertain. Germline V CDR1 and CDR2: PRHDT, FYEKMQ (reference sequence). V lost 5 bases and J 4 bases, leaving 14 bases between the germline ends. This CDR3 spans 14 amino acids. The DNA for the CDR3 is TGTGCCAGCAGCCCACGAATCCCCAGCTATGGCTACACCTTC. Its translation: CASSPRIPSYGYTF.

A note on this clonotype: Just one base apart from a much larger clone, this may be a read error. Since the CDR3 does not end with the conserved phenylalanine or tryptophan, this likely comes from a read error. V usage is TRBV30 and J usage is TRBJ1-3; no clear D gene. There are 14 residues in the CDR3. The germline V and J ends were trimmed by 2 bases and 4 bases, with 12 bases remaining between them. The germline V gene has CDR1 GTSNPN and CDR2 SVGIG (reference sequence). As DNA, the CDR3 is TGTGCCTGGAGTCGGCCAGGATCAGGAAACACCATATATGTT. The encoded protein is CAWSRPGSGNTIYV.

This clonotype was found many times. The chain couples TRBV2 to TRBJ2-3; 8 bases align to TRBD1. The length of the CDR3 is 15 residues. J was trimmed by 1 base and V by 8 bases; bases with no gene match: 8. The germline V gene encodes CDR1 SNHLY and CDR2 FYNNEI. The CDR3 loop is CASSLDRGGTDTQYF. The CDR3 DNA is TGTGCCAGCTCGCTAGACAGGGGAGGCACAGATACGCAGTATTTT.